The 7 T cell receptor beta chains below come from one sample, sequenced in a study of beta chain features in type 1 diabetes. Since all of the isolated RNA was reverse transcribed, expressed TCRB transcripts were what got sequenced. The data were produced by immunoSEQ multiplex PCR, yet TCRdb's version contains in-frame clones alone and is incomplete. The sample records 240,000 or so clones, under 70% being singletons. The sample consisted of naive CD4+ T cells from blood. The receptors originated from a young man in good health.

This clone was observed a handful of times. V and J are TRBV30 and TRBJ2-5; TRBD1 matches at 9 bases. Germline V gives CDR1 GTSNPN, CDR2 SVGIG (reference sequence). The CDR3 runs 14 residues. Trimming took 2 bases from V and 5 from J; bases not matched to a gene: 6. The CDR3 bases are TGTGCCTGGAGTCGGGACAGGGTTCAGGAGACCCAGTACTTC. Protein product: CAWSRDRVQETQYF. Variable domain in full (rest from reference TRBV30 and TRBJ2-5): SQTIHQWPATLVQPVGSPLSLECTVEGTSNPNLYWYRQAAGRGLQLLFYSVGIGQISSEVPQNLSASRPQDRQFILSSKKLLLSDSGFYLCAWSRDRVQETQYFGPGTRLLVL.

The chain combines TRBV20-1 with TRBJ2-7; D is perhaps TRBD1 (5 bases). V gave up 4 bases and J gave up 5 bases, with 9 bases separating them. CDR1 is DFQATT and CDR2 is SNEGSKA in the germline V gene (reference sequence). The CDR3 runs to 11 residues. The CDR3 loop reads CSATGQNEQYF. DNA of the CDR3: TGCAGTGCTACCGGACAAAACGAGCAGTACTTC.

V gene TRBV10-3 combines with J gene TRBJ2-7; weak D call: TRBD1 (6 bases). Germline V gene lookup returns CDR1 ENHRY and CDR2 SYGVKD. The length of the CDR3 is 13 residues. Trimming pared 2 bases from V and 5 bases from J, leaving 10 bases between. The CDR3 region has the DNA TGTGCCATCAGTGAGCACAGGGTTCACGAGCAGTACTTC. Protein sequence: CAISEHRVHEQYF.

This clone has more than one count but fewer than ten. Other DNA sequences from this sample encode an identical CDR3 as well. DNA for the CDR3: TGCAGCGTTGGGGGACGGTTACAAGAGACCCAGTACTTC. Translated, it gives CSVGGRLQETQYF. The chain uses TRBV29-1 and TRBJ2-5; D may be TRBD1 or TRBD2 (5 bases each). This CDR3 has 13 residues. CDR1 is SQVTM, CDR2 ANQGSEA, per germline. The V end was cut by 4 bases, the J end by 2 bases, with 11 bases between.

The chain links TRBV23-1 to TRBJ2-7; D is undetermined. TRBV23-1 is designated an ORF whose function remains uncertain. Trimming shortened V by 8 bases and J by 1 base, and 12 bases separated the two germline ends. The CDR3 is 13 amino acids. The CDR3, as DNA: TGCGCCAGCTCATTCCCCGGATCCTACGAGCAGTACTTC. This gives the protein CASSFPGSYEQYF.

The rearrangement uses TRBV9 and TRBJ2-7; 10 bases fit TRBD2. The CDR3 is 15 residues long. Trimming removed 4 bases from V and 1 base from J; junction bases left unmatched: 5. Germline V CDR1 and CDR2: SGDLS, YYNGEE. The chain's CDR3 is CASSPLAGVSYEQYF. For the CDR3, the DNA is TGTGCCAGCAGCCCTCTAGCGGGAGTATCCTACGAGCAGTACTTC. The full variable domain, rest sourced from reference TRBV9 and TRBJ2-7, is DSGVTQTPKHLITATGQRVTLRCSPRSGDLSVYWYQQSLDQGLQFLIQYYNGEERAKGNILERFSAQQFPDLHSELNLSSLELGDSALYFCASSPLAGVSYEQYFGPGTRLTVT.

This clone showed up just a few times. The V call is TRBV2, the J call TRBJ1-1; D not certain. Trimming pared 5 bases from V and 4 bases from J, leaving 8 bases between. Germline CDR1 is SNHLY and CDR2 is FYNNEI. The CDR3 covers 12 residues. Written as DNA, the CDR3 is TGTGCCAGCAGTCCAACCCCCACTGAAGCTTTCTTT. It is translated as CASSPTPTEAFF. Full variable domain (outside the CDR3, taken from reference TRBV2 and TRBJ1-1): EPEVTQTPSHQVTQMGQEVILRCVPISNHLYFYWYRQILGQKVEFLVSFYNNEISEKSEIFDDQFSVERPDGSNFTLKIRSTKLEDSAMYFCASSPTPTEAFFGQGTRLTVV.